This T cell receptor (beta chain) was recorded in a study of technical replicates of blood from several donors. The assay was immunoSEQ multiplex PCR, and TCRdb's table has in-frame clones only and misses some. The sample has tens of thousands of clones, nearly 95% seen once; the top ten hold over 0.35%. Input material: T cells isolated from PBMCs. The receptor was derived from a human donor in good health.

CDR3 sequence: CAWSVPGLGNTIYF. Written as DNA, the CDR3 is TGTGCCTGGAGTGTACCTGGACTTGGAAACACCATATATTTT. V usage is TRBV30 and J usage is TRBJ1-3; D gene ambiguous. The V end was cut by 0 bases, the J end by 3 bases, with 9 bases between. The germline CDR1 and CDR2 sequences are GTSNPN and SVGIG (reference sequence). The CDR3 has 14 residues.